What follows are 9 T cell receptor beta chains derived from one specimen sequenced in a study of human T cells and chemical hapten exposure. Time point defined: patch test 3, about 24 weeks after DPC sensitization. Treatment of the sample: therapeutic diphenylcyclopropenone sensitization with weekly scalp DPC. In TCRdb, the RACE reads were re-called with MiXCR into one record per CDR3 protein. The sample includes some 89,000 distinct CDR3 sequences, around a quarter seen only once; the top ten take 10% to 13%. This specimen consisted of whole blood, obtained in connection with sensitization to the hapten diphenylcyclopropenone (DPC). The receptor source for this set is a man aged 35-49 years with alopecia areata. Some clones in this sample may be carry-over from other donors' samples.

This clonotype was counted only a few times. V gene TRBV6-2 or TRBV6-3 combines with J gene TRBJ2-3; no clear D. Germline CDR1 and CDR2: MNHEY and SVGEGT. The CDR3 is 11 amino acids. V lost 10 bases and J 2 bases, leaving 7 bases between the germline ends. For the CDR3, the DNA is TGTGCCACGGCGGTCACAGATACGCAGTATTTT. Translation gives CATAVTDTQYF.

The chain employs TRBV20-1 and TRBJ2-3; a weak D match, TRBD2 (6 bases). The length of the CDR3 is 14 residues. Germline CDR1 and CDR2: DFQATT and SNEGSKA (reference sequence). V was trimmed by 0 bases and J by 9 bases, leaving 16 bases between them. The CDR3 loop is CSAREHREPRTQYF. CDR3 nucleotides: TGCAGTGCTAGAGAGCACCGGGAGCCAAGGACGCAGTATTTT.

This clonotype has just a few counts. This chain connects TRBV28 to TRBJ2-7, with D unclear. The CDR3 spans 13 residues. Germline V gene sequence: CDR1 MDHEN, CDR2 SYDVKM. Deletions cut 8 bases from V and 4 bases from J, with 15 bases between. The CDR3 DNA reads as TGTGCCAGCGTTTCTCTGAATCCATACGAGCAGTACTTC. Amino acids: CASVSLNPYEQYF.

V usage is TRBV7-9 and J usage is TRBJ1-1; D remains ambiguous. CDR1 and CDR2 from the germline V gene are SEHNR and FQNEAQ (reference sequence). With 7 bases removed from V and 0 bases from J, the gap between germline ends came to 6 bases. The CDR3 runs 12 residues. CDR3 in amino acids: CASTLMNTEAFF. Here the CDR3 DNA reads TGTGCCAGCACCCTTATGAACACTGAAGCTTTCTTT.

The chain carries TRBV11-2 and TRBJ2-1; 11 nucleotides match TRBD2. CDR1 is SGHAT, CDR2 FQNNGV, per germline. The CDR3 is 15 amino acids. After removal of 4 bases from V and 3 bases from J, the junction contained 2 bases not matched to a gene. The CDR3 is CASSSLAGDYNEQFF. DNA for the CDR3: TGTGCCAGCAGCTCACTAGCGGGAGACTACAATGAGCAGTTCTTC.

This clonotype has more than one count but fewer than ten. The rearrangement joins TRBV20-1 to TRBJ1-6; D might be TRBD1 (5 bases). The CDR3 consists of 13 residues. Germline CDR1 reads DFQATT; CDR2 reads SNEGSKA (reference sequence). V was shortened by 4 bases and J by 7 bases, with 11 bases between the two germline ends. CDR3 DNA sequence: TGCAGTGCTACAGGGACCTCGAATTCACCCCTCCACTTT. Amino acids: CSATGTSNSPLHF.

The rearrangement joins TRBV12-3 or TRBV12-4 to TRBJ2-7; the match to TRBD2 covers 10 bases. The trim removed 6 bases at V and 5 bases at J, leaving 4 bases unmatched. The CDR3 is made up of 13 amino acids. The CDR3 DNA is TGTGCCAGCAGCTCTAGCGGGAGTAACGAGCAGTACTTC. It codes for CASSSSGSNEQYF.

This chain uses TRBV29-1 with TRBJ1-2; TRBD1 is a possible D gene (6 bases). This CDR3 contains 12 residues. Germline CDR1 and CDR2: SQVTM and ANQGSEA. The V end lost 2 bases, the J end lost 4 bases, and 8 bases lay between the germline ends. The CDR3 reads CSVERTAYGYTF. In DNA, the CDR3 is TGCAGCGTTGAACGGACAGCCTATGGCTACACCTTC.

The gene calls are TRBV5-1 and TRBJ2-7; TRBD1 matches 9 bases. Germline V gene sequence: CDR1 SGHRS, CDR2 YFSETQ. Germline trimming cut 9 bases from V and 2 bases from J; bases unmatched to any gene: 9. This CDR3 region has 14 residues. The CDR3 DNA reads TGCGCCACTAGAGTGGGGGACAGGGCCTACGAGCAGTACTTC. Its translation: CATRVGDRAYEQYF.